This entry lists 28 T cell receptor beta chains sequenced from one sample in a study of T cell repertoires in cytomegalovirus infection. From the reads, TCRdb called clonotypes with MiXCR, one entry per CDR3 protein. This table has under 200,000 distinct CDR3 sequences, roughly 9% appearing once. The sample comprised PBMCs. The receptors were sampled from a human donor in good health (CMV status not recorded). Some clones in this sample may be carry-over from other donors' samples.

This clonotype was seen at least ten times. This chain links TRBV11-2 with TRBJ2-5; D gene ambiguous. Trimming cost V 3 bases and J 4 bases, with 3 bases left between them. Germline V CDR1 and CDR2: SGHAT, FQNNGV. The CDR3 loop spans 11 amino acids. CDR3 nucleotides: TGTGCCAGCAGCTTCGGAGAGACCCAGTACTTC. The encoded protein is CASSFGETQYF. The variable domain in full, completed from reference TRBV11-2 and TRBJ2-5, reads EAGVAQSPRYKIIEKRQSVAFWCNPISGHATLYWYQQILGQGPKLLIQFQNNGVVDDSQLPKDRFSAERLKGVDSTLKIQPAKLEDSAVYLCASSFGETQYFGPGTRLLVL.

This clonotype was counted ten times or more. The V gene is TRBV7-2, the J gene TRBJ2-5, with TRBD2 matching 11 bases. Germline V gene data show CDR1 as SGHTA and CDR2 as FQGNSA. The CDR3 sequence is 16 residues long. V lost 0 bases, J lost 5 bases, and 5 bases stayed unmatched. This CDR3 reads CASSLAGLAVGETQYF. In DNA form, the CDR3 reads TGTGCCAGCAGCTTAGCGGGACTAGCGGTCGGGGAGACCCAGTACTTC.

The chain couples TRBV7-9 to TRBJ2-1; D is ambiguous. The CDR3 runs 13 residues. The V and J ends lost 5 bases and 4 bases respectively, with 9 bases between them. Per germline, CDR1 SEHNR and CDR2 FQNEAQ (reference sequence). CDR3 loop: CASSVVPYNEQFF. The DNA for the CDR3 is TGTGCCAGCAGCGTCGTGCCGTACAATGAGCAGTTCTTC.

This clonotype was recorded at least ten times. The rearrangement links TRBV7-2 to TRBJ1-4; 8 bases fit TRBD1. The CDR3 length is 14 residues. Germline CDR1 and CDR2: SGHTA and FQGNSA. V shed 5 bases and J 7 bases; nucleotides not matched to a gene: 6. The CDR3, as DNA: TGTGCCAGCAGCGCAGGACAGGGAGGTGAAAAACTGTTTTTT. It yields the protein CASSAGQGGEKLFF.

This clonotype was recorded at least ten times. The V gene is TRBV6-4, the J gene TRBJ2-2; 8 bases map to TRBD2. Losses at the gene ends were 2 bases for V and 4 bases for J; bases not matched to a gene: 9. Germline CDR1 is MRHNA and CDR2 is SNTAGT. The CDR3 length is 17 residues. CDR3 in DNA: TGTGCCAGCAGTGACGGTCCGGGAGGGCCCGGCACCGGGGAGCTGTTTTTT. Its translation is CASSDGPGGPGTGELFF.

There are many counts of this clonotype. The chain carries TRBV24-1 and TRBJ1-5; D is possibly TRBD1 (6 bases). CDR1 is KGHDR, CDR2 SFDVKD, per germline. The CDR3 consists of 14 residues. Trimming removed 7 bases at V and 4 bases at J, with 13 bases between. This chain's CDR3 is CATSPGALNQPQHF. DNA of the CDR3: TGTGCCACCAGCCCAGGGGCCCTGAATCAGCCCCAGCATTTT.

The chain employs TRBV29-1 and TRBJ1-5; TRBD1 agrees at 9 bases. The germline gives CDR1 SQVTM, CDR2 ANQGSEA. V shed 8 bases, J shed 1 base, and the junction held 12 bases outside the gene matches. CDR3 size: 16 residues. The CDR3 DNA sequence: TGCAGCTCGCCCGGGACAGGGCTAGAAAGCAATCAGCCCCAGCATTTT. Its protein product is CSSPGTGLESNQPQHF.

This clonotype was seen at least ten times. The chain is built from TRBV7-2 and TRBJ2-7; the D gene is possibly TRBD2 (6 bases). CDR3 length equals 17 residues. V was cut by 0 bases and J by 3 bases, with 18 bases left in between. Per the germline V gene, CDR1 is SGHTA and CDR2 is FQGNSA. The CDR3 DNA is TGTGCCAGCAGCTTAGCGGGGACTCCACTCACCTACTACGAGCAGTACTTC. It specifies CASSLAGTPLTYYEQYF.

Many counts were recorded for this clonotype. The chain's CDR3 is CSASLTVSYEQYF. CDR3 DNA sequence: TGCAGTGCTAGCTTGACAGTATCCTACGAGCAGTACTTC. The chain employs TRBV20-1 and TRBJ2-7, with a weak D call TRBD1 (5 bases). The V end was cut by 3 bases, the J end by 1 base, with 10 bases between. Per the germline V gene, CDR1 is DFQATT and CDR2 is SNEGSKA (reference sequence). There are 13 residues in the CDR3.

This clonotype was counted ten times or more. J is TRBJ2-7 and V is TRBV30; tentatively, D is TRBD2 (5 bases). This CDR3 spans 13 amino acids. Deletions cut 2 bases from V and 5 bases from J, with 13 bases between. Per the germline V gene, CDR1 is GTSNPN and CDR2 is SVGIG (reference sequence). This CDR3 reads CAWSWWSSDEQYF. The CDR3 nucleotides read TGTGCCTGGAGTTGGTGGAGTAGCGACGAGCAGTACTTC.

This clonotype was seen a handful of times. V usage is TRBV24-1 and J usage is TRBJ2-3; possible D gene TRBD1, 6 bases. Germline CDR1 and CDR2: KGHDR and SFDVKD. The CDR3 extends over 16 amino acids. Trimming removed 4 bases from V and 8 bases from J, with 21 bases in between. In DNA form, the CDR3 reads TGTGCCACCAGTGAAGAACAGGGTCGACCCTACGTTACGCAGTATTTT. It codes for CATSEEQGRPYVTQYF.

Many counts were recorded for this clonotype. The chain recombines TRBV7-2 with TRBJ1-1; possibly TRBD1 for D (5 bases). Trimming shortened V by 4 bases and J by 1 base, and 22 bases separated the two germline ends. This CDR3 spans 18 amino acids. CDR1 is SGHTA and CDR2 is FQGNSA in the germline V gene. Here the CDR3 reads CASSSLVGGGRRNTEAFF. In DNA, the CDR3 is TGTGCCAGCAGCTCCTTAGTTGGTGGGGGGAGAAGGAACACTGAAGCTTTCTTT. Looking up the rest from reference TRBV7-2 and TRBJ1-1 gives the full variable domain: GAGVSQSPSNKVTEKGKDVELRCDPISGHTALYWYRQSLGQGLEFLIYFQGNSAPDKSGLPSDRFSAERTGGSVSTLTIQRTQQEDSAVYLCASSSLVGGGRRNTEAFFGQGTRLTVV.

This clonotype was detected many times. The genes are TRBV7-2 and TRBJ1-3; 9 bases align to TRBD1. Trimming cost V 5 bases and J 3 bases; bases outside gene matches: 2. The germline gives CDR1 SGHTA, CDR2 FQGNSA. The length of the CDR3 is 14 residues. CDR3 nucleotide sequence: TGTGCCAGCAGCCCGACAGGGGGTGGAAACACCATATATTTT. Its protein is CASSPTGGGNTIYF.

The V call is TRBV4-3, the J call TRBJ1-1, with TRBD1 identical over 7 bases. V was pared by 3 bases and J by 8 bases, with 6 bases of the junction left unmatched. CDR1 is LGHNA and CDR2 is YSLEER in the germline V gene. This CDR3 spans 13 amino acids. The CDR3 here is CASSQRQGLEAFF. In nucleotides, the CDR3 is TGCGCCAGCAGCCAGCGACAGGGTCTGGAAGCTTTCTTT.

This clonotype was recorded at least ten times. The chain recombines TRBV7-3 with TRBJ2-1; the D call may be TRBD1 or TRBD2 (6 bases each). The CDR3 runs 15 residues. The V gene lost 5 bases and the J gene lost 0 bases, with 11 bases spanning the gap. Per germline, CDR1 SGHTA and CDR2 FQGTGA. The CDR3 bases are TGTGCCAGCAGCCAAGGGGGGAGCTCCTACAATGAGCAGTTCTTC. Translated: CASSQGGSSYNEQFF.

This clonotype has more than one count but fewer than ten. J is TRBJ1-1 and V is TRBV20-1; 8 bases align to TRBD1. V was clipped by 2 bases and J by 0 bases; unmatched bases: 5. Germline V gene data show CDR1 as DFQATT and CDR2 as SNEGSKA (reference sequence). The CDR3 covers 15 residues. CDR3 loop: CSARTGGRMNTEAFF. CDR3 nucleotides: TGCAGTGCTAGAACAGGGGGGCGCATGAACACTGAAGCTTTCTTT.

J is TRBJ1-2 and V is TRBV27, with D perhaps matching TRBD1 (5 bases). The CDR3 contains 16 residues. The V gene lost 5 bases and the J gene lost 0 bases, with 16 bases spanning the gap. The germline CDR1 and CDR2 sequences are MNHEY and SMNVEV (reference sequence). CDR3 sequence reads: CASSPRAGLTNYGYTF. The CDR3 DNA reads as TGTGCCAGCAGTCCGCGGGCGGGACTTACTAACTATGGCTACACCTTC.

This clonotype appeared many times. V is TRBV10-3 and J is TRBJ1-1; no definite D call. In germline, CDR1 is ENHRY, CDR2 SYGVKD. The CDR3 length is 15 residues. Trimming took 0 bases from V and 1 from J, leaving 9 bases between them. In DNA form, the CDR3 reads TGTGCCATCAGTGAGTCGGCACAGACGAACACTGAAGCTTTCTTT. It encodes CAISESAQTNTEAFF.

V gene TRBV29-1 combines with J gene TRBJ2-2; D ambiguous. V lost 5 bases and J lost 5, with 6 bases in between. The CDR3 covers 11 residues. In germline, CDR1 is SQVTM, CDR2 ANQGSEA. The CDR3 sequence: CSVTITGELFF. The DNA for the CDR3 is TGCAGCGTTACGATTACCGGGGAGCTGTTTTTT.

Turning to this clonotype: A much larger clonotype is one base distant, so this may be a read error. This likely comes from a read error, as the CDR3 has no conserved phenylalanine or tryptophan at its end. The chain has TRBV5-6 and TRBJ2-1, with 8 bases fitting TRBD2. The CDR3 extends over 17 amino acids. Germline V gene lookup returns CDR1 SGHDT and CDR2 YYEEEE. V lost 4 bases and J lost 1; bases outside the gene matches: 10. CDR3: CASSPSGPASSYNEQFY. The CDR3 nucleotides are TGTGCCAGCAGCCCTAGCGGGCCCGCTTCTTCCTACAATGAGCAGTTCTAC.

This clonotype was seen a handful of times. The V gene is TRBV4-3, the J gene TRBJ2-5, with a possible D match to TRBD1 (6 bases). Germline V CDR1 and CDR2: LGHNA, YSLEER. The CDR3 is 14 amino acids. V lost 3 bases and J 5 bases, leaving 13 bases between the germline ends. CDR3 amino acids: CASSQHRVRETQYF. CDR3 nucleotide sequence: TGCGCCAGCAGCCAGCACAGGGTGCGGGAGACCCAGTACTTC.

The chain recombines TRBV18 with TRBJ2-1; 8 nucleotides agree with TRBD2. Germline V gives CDR1 KGHSH, CDR2 LQKENI. The CDR3 totals 15 residues. V lost 6 bases, J lost 4 bases, and 8 bases stayed unmatched. The chain's CDR3 is CASSLNSGTYNEQFF. The CDR3, as DNA: TGTGCCAGCTCCCTTAATAGCGGGACGTACAATGAGCAGTTCTTC.

This clonotype has a count of ten or more. The chain combines TRBV24-1 with TRBJ1-5, with no clear D. The germline CDR1 and CDR2 sequences are KGHDR and SFDVKD. The CDR3 has 12 amino acids. Trimming took 4 bases from V and 7 from J, leaving 7 bases between them. The CDR3 reads CATSEGGQPQHF. The DNA of the CDR3 is TGTGCCACCAGTGAGGGAGGGCAGCCCCAGCATTTT.

This clonotype turned up a few times. In DNA form, the CDR3 reads TGTGCCAGCAGCCGGGGACAGATGCAAGAGACCCAGTACTTC. Translated: CASSRGQMQETQYF. The chain joins TRBV5-6 to TRBJ2-5; 7 positions match TRBD1. The germline CDR1 and CDR2 sequences are SGHDT and YYEEEE. There are 14 residues in the CDR3. V lost 4 bases to trimming and J lost 2 bases; unmatched junction nucleotides: 5.

This clonotype was picked up a small number of times. The chain recombines TRBV28 with TRBJ2-5; 8 bases map to TRBD2. The CDR3 is 16 amino acids. Germline CDR1 is MDHEN and CDR2 is SYDVKM. J was trimmed by 4 bases and V by 5 bases; bases with no gene match: 12. Written as DNA, the CDR3 is TGTGCCAGCAGTCCTCAGGATAGCGGGATTCGAGAGACCCAGTACTTC. It is translated as CASSPQDSGIRETQYF.

J is TRBJ1-2 and V is TRBV6-5; the D gene is possibly TRBD1 (5 bases). The V gene lost 2 bases and the J gene lost 10 bases, with 17 bases spanning the gap. This CDR3 has 14 residues. Germline CDR1 reads MNHEY; CDR2 reads SVGAGI. The CDR3, as DNA: TGTGCCAGCAGTTACCTGGGGGGGAAGGACCTCTACACCTTC. As protein: CASSYLGGKDLYTF.

The chain joins TRBV3-1 to TRBJ1-5; TRBD1 aligns across 9 bases. V lost 4 bases, J lost 4 bases, and 5 bases stayed unmatched. Germline V gene lookup returns CDR1 LGHDT and CDR2 YNNKEL (reference sequence). The CDR3 length is 15 residues. CDR3 DNA: TGTGCCAGCAGCCGCGGGACAGGGAAGAATCAGCCCCAGCATTTT. This gives the protein CASSRGTGKNQPQHF.

At least ten counts were recorded for this clonotype. This sequence joins TRBV6-2 or TRBV6-3 and TRBJ2-3; 13 bases fit TRBD2. Germline V gives CDR1 MNHEY, CDR2 SVGEGT. CDR3 size: 17 residues. V lost 5 bases, J lost 3 bases, and 8 bases stayed unmatched. CDR3 sequence reads: CASSLRTSGSKTDTQYF. CDR3 nucleotides: TGTGCCAGCAGTCTTCGGACTAGCGGGAGTAAGACAGATACGCAGTATTTT.